This T cell receptor beta chain was captured in a study of CD8 T cells in ankylosing spondylitis. Study-level results: CD8+ by phenotype, disease-linked clones were relatively rare in peripheral blood. It appeared that ankylosing spondylitis blood was characterized by a TCR beta motif of about eight highly homologous variants.

MiXCR, run by TCRdb on the 5' RACE reads, gives a single entry per CDR3 protein. This sample has approximately 540,000 distinct CDR3 sequences, with 9.5% to 15% found just once. Comment on this clonotype: Its antigen is as yet unknown.

Germline lookup yields CDR1 SGHRS and CDR2 YFSETQ. The CDR3 runs to 14 residues. V lost 2 bases and J lost 7, with 15 bases in between. The rearrangement links TRBV5-1 to TRBJ1-1; possibly TRBD1 for D (6 bases). Sequences were obtained from blood, either unsorted or a sorted T cell fraction (not recorded which). This clonotype was sampled from a male donor with ankylosing spondylitis. CDR3: CASSFSGGYNEAFF. The CDR3, as DNA: TGCGCCAGCAGCTTCTCCGGGGGCTACAATGAAGCTTTCTTT. Supplemented by reference TRBV5-1 and TRBJ1-1, the full variable domain reads KAGVTQTPRYLIKTRGQQVTLSCSPISGHRSVSWYQQTPGQGLQFLFEYFSETQRNKGNFPGRFSGRQFSNSRSEMNVSTLELGDSALYLCASSFSGGYNEAFFGQGTRLTVV.